This TCR beta chain derives from a study of cytomegalovirus exposure and HLA in healthy donors. Study overall: From donors who were HLA-typed, an early data release held around 85 million unique TCRs.

Worth noting for this clone: Its antigen remains unknown.

Germline-derived CDR1 and CDR2 are SGHTS and YDEGEE. V was cut by 2 bases and J by 5 bases, with 13 bases left in between. There are 15 residues in the CDR3. Findings of the study overall: Rare TCR sequences dominated, though some public TCRs recurred in many donors.

Vbeta (60) and Jbeta (13) primers were used in the PCR. The assay was immunoSEQ multiplex PCR, and TCRdb's table has in-frame clones only and misses some. This sample has 250,000 to 300,000 clones, with about nine tenths found just once. The TCR comes from a girl aged 2 to 9 in good health and CMV-seronegative. The sample was PBMCs. This sequence joins TRBV5-8 and TRBJ2-2; D might be TRBD1 (6 bases). CDR3 in amino acids: CASSLLGHDTGELFF. CDR3 coding DNA: TGTGCCAGCAGCTTATTGGGACACGATACCGGGGAGCTGTTTTTT.